A single T cell receptor beta chain is shown here with its context. Many counts were recorded for this clonotype. There is no known antigen for this receptor. Per-base qualities were not stored, and no clone one base away is much larger. The time point label on this specimen signifies: pre-sensitization, week 0. Explained via the paper, the treatment or condition label denotes: therapeutic diphenylcyclopropenone sensitization with weekly scalp DPC. At every patch-test visit, the blood draw took place before the patch test was put on. Eligible patients were aged 18 to 70, diagnosed with alopecia, deemed suitable for DPC therapy, and excluded if pregnant. Total RNA was isolated from unfractionated whole blood collected in Tempus Blood RNA tubes. At the junction V is shortened by 5 bases and J by 4 bases; bases outside the gene matches: 6. The CDR3 covers 14 residues, taking in both the cysteine and the phenylalanine. The retained sequence is limited to the CDR3, 42 bases, with the frame set at the first base.

This sample is drawn from a study of human T cells and chemical hapten exposure (dated by TCRdb to the early 2020s). General notes on the study: For sensitization, 2% DPC in acetone was applied to a 2 cm by 2 cm area of upper inner arm skin. Most of the patients in the cohort were female, and the cohort covered alopecia areata with under or over 50% scalp involvement, alopecia totalis and alopecia universalis. Libraries were pooled for sequencing, and per-sample TCR yields varied mainly because of small differences in library volumes within the pool. Throughout the approximately 25-week study period, patients were also given weekly therapeutic DPC doses on the scalp. This study followed changes in the peripheral blood TCR repertoire in vivo during primary and secondary sensitization of alopecia patients to the hapten diphenylcyclopropenone (DPC). Patch testing was done on the upper back using Finn chambers containing 0.01% DPC, and results were scored after 6 days according to International Contact Dermatitis Research Group standards. Blood for TCR sequencing was provided by twenty-nine alopecia patients at one to four time points (pre-sensitization, 2, 6 and 24 weeks). Blood samples were taken from patients before sensitization (week 0) and at 2, 6 and about 24 weeks after DPC sensitization.

Receptors were amplified or captured by RACE. TCRdb records NextSeq 500 as the sequencer. Library preparation attached unique molecular identifiers to individual cDNA molecules for quantitative, reproducible TCR counting. From each blood RNA sample, both TCR alpha and TCR beta chains were sequenced. In the authors' own workflow: Samples had a median of about 90,000 TCRs, with a range from roughly 20,000 to 690,600. V, J and CDR3 annotation of the TCR reads was performed with the Decombinator software suite. Every sample was subsampled to the same number of TCRs (28,000) for the PS versus PT1 abundance plots. Expanded TCRs were defined as absent before sensitization and observed at least eight times at the 2-week time point. TCRdb took the public reads, trimmed them with fastp at Q25, ran MiXCR for clone calling and kept in-frame beta chains. Rows with a matching CDR3 protein are joined into one entry that keeps the most common DNA and genes. These V and J calls originate from TCRdb's pipeline instead of the authors' own analysis. This sample gives under 300,000 distinct CDR3 sequences in total; 7.5% to 9% of them show up just once. The top ten clones comprise 2.3% of the sample.

On the study overall, not on this receptor specifically: DPC sensitization did not change the number of TCRs with a frequency above 1 in 1000, and there was no evidence of changes in global repertoire structure. Expanded TCRs formed significantly more large CDR3 similarity clusters than pre-sensitization or healthy control sets, consistent with antigen-driven responses. Repeated subsampling changed both the strength of the expansion versus patch-test correlation and the threshold at which that correlation became significant. The number of PT1 expanded TCRs positively correlated with patch test score, significant at thresholds 8, 16 and 32 but not 4. All patients had alopecia, a presumed autoimmune disease, so their immune response might differ from that of healthy individuals.

The starting material was whole blood, obtained in connection with sensitization to the hapten diphenylcyclopropenone (DPC). Recombination linked TRBV12-3 or TRBV12-4 to TRBJ2-5, with 8 junctional bases fitting TRBD1. This sequence originates from a woman in her forties with alopecia areata. Some clones in this sample may be carry-over from other donors' samples. The sequence in DNA is TGTGCCAGCAGTCCAAGGACAGGGCGAGAGACCCAGTACTTC. This sequence encodes CASSPRTGRETQYF.